One and the same sample provided the 13 T cell receptor beta chains below, sequenced in a study of cytomegalovirus exposure and HLA in healthy donors. The study ran its PCR with 60 Vbeta and 13 Jbeta primers. The repertoire was sequenced with immunoSEQ multiplex PCR; TCRdb's copy has only in-frame clones and lacks some. The repertoire consists of about 190,000 clones, with over 60% occurring once and the leading ten covering 0.95% to 1.4%. Sample: PBMCs. These receptors were obtained from a middle-aged woman in good health and CMV-seronegative.

The chain carries TRBV5-1 and TRBJ1-1; 11 bases are shared with TRBD1. V lost 2 bases to trimming and J lost 4 bases; unmatched junction nucleotides: 4. Germline V CDR1 and CDR2: SGHRS, YFSETQ. This CDR3 has 15 residues. CDR3 nucleotide sequence: TGCGCCAGCAGCTTACTGGGACAGGGGGGCACTGAAGCTTTCTTT. It is translated as CASSLLGQGGTEAFF.

This clone came up a few times. V gene TRBV19 combines with J gene TRBJ2-1; 7 bases fit TRBD1. Unmatched junction bases numbered 12, after V lost 6 bases and J lost 7 bases. Per germline, CDR1 LNHDA and CDR2 SQIVND (reference sequence). The CDR3 is 15 residues long. As DNA, the CDR3 is TGTGCCAGTAGATTGCGAACAGGGGTTAAAAATGAGCAGTTCTTC. Translating gives CASRLRTGVKNEQFF.

The CDR3 nucleotides read TGTGCCAGCAGCTTAACTGCGGATGAGCAGTTCTTC. This translates into CASSLTADEQFF. The chain carries TRBV7-2 and TRBJ2-1; D not certain. The CDR3 runs 12 residues. The V and J ends lost 2 bases and 8 bases respectively, with 7 bases between them. The germline V gene has CDR1 SGHTA and CDR2 FQGNSA.

J is TRBJ1-1 and V is TRBV4-1; tentatively, D is TRBD1 (6 bases). V was cut by 4 bases and J by 4 bases, with 16 bases left in between. Germline lookup yields CDR1 MGHRA and CDR2 YSYEKL. The CDR3 is 15 residues long. CDR3 sequence (DNA): TGCGCCAGCAGCCCCGGGGGGGCACTCCTCACTGAAGCTTTCTTT. As protein: CASSPGGALLTEAFF.

This sequence joins TRBV14 and TRBJ1-2; TRBD1 agrees at 8 bases. The CDR3 consists of 14 residues. Germline V gene data show CDR1 as SGHDN and CDR2 as FVKESK. The V and J ends lost 4 bases and 5 bases, in that order; junction bases with no gene match: 6. Here the CDR3 DNA reads TGTGCCAGCAGCCTCGGAACAGGGGGGTATGGCTACACCTTC. Protein product: CASSLGTGGYGYTF.

CDR3 DNA sequence: TGTGCCAGCAGCTTAAGTACGGCAGGGGTTTTAGATACGCAGTATTTT. Its translation is CASSLSTAGVLDTQYF. This chain joins TRBV7-9 and TRBJ2-3; D possibly corresponds to TRBD1 (6 bases). The germline V gene encodes CDR1 SEHNR and CDR2 FQNEAQ (reference sequence). The V end lost 2 bases, the J end lost 5 bases, and 17 bases lay between the germline ends. The CDR3 contains 16 residues. Drawing the rest from reference TRBV7-9 and TRBJ2-3, the complete variable domain is DTGVSQNPRHKITKRGQNVTFRCDPISEHNRLYWYRQTLGQGPEFLTYFQNEAQLEKSRLLSDRFSAERPKGSFSTLEIQRTEQGDSAMYLCASSLSTAGVLDTQYFGPGTRLTVL.

The chain employs TRBV5-6 and TRBJ1-1; TRBD1 matches 10 bases. Germline loops: CDR1 SGHDT, CDR2 YYEEEE. The CDR3 extends over 18 amino acids. V was pared by 4 bases and J by 5 bases, with 17 bases of the junction left unmatched. CDR3 sequence reads: CASSARGQGGRGGTEAFF. The DNA for the CDR3 is TGTGCCAGCAGCGCCCGCGGACAGGGGGGACGTGGAGGGACTGAAGCTTTCTTT.

The CDR3 loop reads CASGTYRGDYGYTF. The CDR3 DNA reads TGTGCCAGCGGAACCTACAGGGGTGACTATGGCTACACCTTC. J is TRBJ1-2 and V is TRBV7-2; 7 nucleotides match TRBD1. J was trimmed by 3 bases and V by 8 bases; bases with no gene match: 9. CDR1 and CDR2 from the germline V gene are SGHTA and FQGNSA. This CDR3 is built from 14 residues.

There are a few counts of this clone. The chain joins TRBV9 to TRBJ2-3; TRBD1 is a possible D gene (6 bases). Germline loops: CDR1 SGDLS, CDR2 YYNGEE. The CDR3 is 15 amino acids. Trimming took off 0 bases at V and 6 bases at J, with 14 bases between the two ends. The CDR3 DNA follows: TGTGCCAGCAGCGTAGAGGGGGACATCAGGGATACGCAGTATTTT. Its translation: CASSVEGDIRDTQYF.

V gene TRBV7-2 combines with J gene TRBJ2-1, with a weak D call TRBD1 (6 bases). Germline V gives CDR1 SGHTA, CDR2 FQGNSA. Trimming removed 6 bases at V and 0 bases at J, with 15 bases between. The CDR3 has 16 amino acids. CDR3 in amino acids: CASRGGISSSYNEQFF. In DNA form, the CDR3 reads TGTGCCAGCAGAGGGGGTATTTCGAGCTCCTACAATGAGCAGTTCTTC.

This clone was seen a few times. The chain links TRBV27 to TRBJ1-1, with a weak D call TRBD1 (5 bases). The germline V gene encodes CDR1 MNHEY and CDR2 SMNVEV (reference sequence). Trimming pared 6 bases from V and 4 bases from J, leaving 12 bases between. The CDR3 consists of 13 residues. CDR3 DNA sequence: TGTGCCAGCAGATATCAGGGACTCACTGAAGCTTTCTTT. Translating gives CASRYQGLTEAFF.

The V gene is TRBV5-1, the J gene TRBJ2-5; the D gene is possibly TRBD2 (5 bases). The germline CDR1 and CDR2 sequences are SGHRS and YFSETQ. V lost 4 bases and J lost 3, with 22 bases in between. This CDR3 region has 17 residues. The CDR3 DNA reads TGCGCCAGCAGCCATCCAGGCTACGGGGTCTGGGAAGAGACCCAGTACTTC. This translates into CASSHPGYGVWEETQYF.

The gene calls are TRBV5-4 and TRBJ2-1; TRBD2 agrees at 10 bases. Germline V gene sequence: CDR1 SGHNT, CDR2 YYREEE (reference sequence). With 1 base clipped from V and 8 bases from J, the junction kept 3 bases outside the gene matches. This CDR3 spans 14 amino acids. CDR3 DNA sequence: TGTGCCAGCAGCTTGACTAGCGGGACCCATGAGCAGTTCTTC. It encodes CASSLTSGTHEQFF.